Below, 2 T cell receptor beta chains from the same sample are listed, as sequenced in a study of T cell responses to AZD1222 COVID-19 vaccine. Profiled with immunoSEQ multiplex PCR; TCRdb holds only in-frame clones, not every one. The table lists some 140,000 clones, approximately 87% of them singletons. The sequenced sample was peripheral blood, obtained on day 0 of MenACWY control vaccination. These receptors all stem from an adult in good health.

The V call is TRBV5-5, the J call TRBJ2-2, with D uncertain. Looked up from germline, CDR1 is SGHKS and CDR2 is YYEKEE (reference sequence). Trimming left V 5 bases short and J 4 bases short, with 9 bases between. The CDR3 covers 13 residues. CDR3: CASSPQGTGELFF. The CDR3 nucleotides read TGTGCCAGCAGTCCCCAAGGCACCGGGGAGCTGTTTTTT.

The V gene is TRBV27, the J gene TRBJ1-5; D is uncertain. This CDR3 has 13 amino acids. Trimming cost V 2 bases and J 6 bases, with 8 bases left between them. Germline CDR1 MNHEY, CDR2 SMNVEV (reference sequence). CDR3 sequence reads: CASSLMDSQPQHF. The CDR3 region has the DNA TGTGCCAGCAGTTTAATGGATTCTCAGCCCCAGCATTTT.